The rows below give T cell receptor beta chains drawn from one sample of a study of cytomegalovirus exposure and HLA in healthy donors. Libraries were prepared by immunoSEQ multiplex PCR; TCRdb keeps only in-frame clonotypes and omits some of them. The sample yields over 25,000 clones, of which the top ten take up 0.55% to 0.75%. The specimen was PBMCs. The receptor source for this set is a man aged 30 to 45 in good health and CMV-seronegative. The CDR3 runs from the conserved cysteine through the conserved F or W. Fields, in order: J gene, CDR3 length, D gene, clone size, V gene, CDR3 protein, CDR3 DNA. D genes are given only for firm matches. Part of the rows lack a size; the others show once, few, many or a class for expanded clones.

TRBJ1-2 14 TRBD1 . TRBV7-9 CASSRTGGGYGYTF TGTGCCAGCAGCCGGACAGGGGGAGGTTATGGCTACACCTTC
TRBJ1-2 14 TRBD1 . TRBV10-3 CASVPGQGNYGYTF TGTGCCAGCGTCCCGGGACAGGGGAACTATGGCTACACCTTC
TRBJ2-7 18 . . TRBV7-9 CASSRPKGRHSAPYEQYF TGTGCCAGCAGCCGACCAAAAGGCCGTCACTCAGCGCCCTACGAGCAGTACTTC
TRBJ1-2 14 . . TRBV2 CASEGLRSRNGYTF TGTGCCAGTGAGGGACTCAGAAGTAGGAATGGCTACACCTTC
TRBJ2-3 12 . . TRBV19 CASSSGADTQYF TGTGCCAGTAGTTCCGGAGCAGATACGCAGTATTTT
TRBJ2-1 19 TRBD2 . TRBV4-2 CASSQAWTSGRGSYNEQFF TGTGCCAGCAGCCAGGCATGGACTAGCGGGAGGGGCTCCTACAATGAGCAGTTCTTC
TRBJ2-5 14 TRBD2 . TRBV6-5 CASRRSSGEETQYF TGTGCCAGCAGGAGGTCTAGCGGGGAAGAGACCCAGTACTTC
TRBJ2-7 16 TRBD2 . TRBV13 CASSAPSGGSPYEQYF TGTGCCAGCAGCGCTCCTAGCGGGGGGTCCCCCTACGAGCAGTACTTC
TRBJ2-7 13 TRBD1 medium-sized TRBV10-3 CAIRPGQNYEQYF TGTGCCATCAGACCGGGACAGAACTACGAGCAGTACTTC
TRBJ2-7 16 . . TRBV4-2 CASSQVSREGSYEQYF TGTGCCAGCAGCCAAGTTTCGCGGGAAGGGTCCTACGAGCAGTACTTC
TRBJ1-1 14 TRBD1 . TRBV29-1 CSVSGTALNTEAFF TGCAGCGTTTCCGGGACAGCCCTAAACACTGAAGCTTTCTTT
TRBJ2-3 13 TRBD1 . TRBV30 CAWETGATDTQYF TGTGCCTGGGAGACAGGGGCCACAGATACGCAGTATTTT
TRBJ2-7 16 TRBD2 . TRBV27 CASSPSSGESAYEQYF TGTGCCAGCAGTCCCTCTAGCGGAGAGAGCGCCTACGAGCAGTACTTC
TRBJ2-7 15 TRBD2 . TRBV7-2 CASSLQGGDFYEQYF TGTGCCAGCAGCTTACAGGGAGGGGACTTCTACGAGCAGTACTTC
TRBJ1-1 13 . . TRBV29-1 CSARGQTNTEAFF TGCAGCGCCCGCGGACAGACGAACACTGAAGCTTTCTTT
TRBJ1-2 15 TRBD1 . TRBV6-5 CASSFFPGQTYGYTF TGTGCCAGCAGTTTCTTTCCGGGACAGACCTATGGCTACACCTTC
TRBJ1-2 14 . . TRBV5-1 CASSPTGPREGYTF TGCGCCAGCAGCCCAACCGGGCCAAGGGAGGGCTACACCTTC
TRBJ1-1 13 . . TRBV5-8 CASSRGMNTEAFF TGTGCCAGCAGCCGAGGGATGAACACTGAAGCTTTCTTT
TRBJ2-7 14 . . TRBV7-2 CASSAQVGEGEQYF TGTGCCAGCAGCGCTCAGGTCGGAGAGGGCGAGCAGTACTTC
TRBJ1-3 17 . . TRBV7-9 CASSLGYAGDSGNTIYF TGTGCCAGCAGCTTAGGATACGCAGGCGACTCTGGAAACACCATATATTTT
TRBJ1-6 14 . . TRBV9 CASSSRRRHSPLHF TGTGCCAGCAGCTCGCGTCGGAGGCATTCACCCCTCCACTTT
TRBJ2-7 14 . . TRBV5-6 CASSHRDTDWGQYF TGTGCCAGCAGCCATCGGGACACCGACTGGGGGCAGTACTTC
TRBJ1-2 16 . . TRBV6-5 CASSSPGEGYNYGYTF TGTGCCAGCAGTTCCCCCGGAGAGGGATATAACTATGGCTACACCTTC
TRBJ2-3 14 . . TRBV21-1 CASSNAFLANTQYF TGTGCCAGCAGCAACGCCTTCCTCGCGAATACGCAGTATTTT
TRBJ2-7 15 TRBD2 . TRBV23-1 CASSQVELAGGEQYF TGCGCCAGCAGTCAAGTCGAACTAGCGGGAGGGGAGCAGTACTTC
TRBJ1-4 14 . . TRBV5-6 CASSLGTGNEKLFF TGTGCCAGCAGCTTAGGGACTGGAAATGAAAAACTGTTTTTT